Described below is a single T cell receptor (beta chain) sequence and its context. Its antigen is still unknown. PCR amplification relied on 60 Vbeta primers (plus 13 Jbeta primers). Generated by immunoSEQ multiplex PCR, the TCRdb table keeps only in-frame clones and is missing some. The data contain tens of thousands of clones, 70% to 80% of them singletons. This specimen belongs to a study of cytomegalovirus exposure and HLA in healthy donors. Study details: An analysis done earlier identified 120 million or so unique TCR beta sequences from about 180 million T cells.

Study-level results: It was reportedly the case that the classifier diagnosed cytomegalovirus status with high specificity and sensitivity. A later analysis by the authors found several of the most significant clusters apparently linked to common viral pathogens. TCR beta V segments were, for the most part, productive about 90% or about 30% of the time in an earlier analysis.

Germline V CDR1 and CDR2: SGHRS, YFSETQ. This CDR3 is 14 amino acids long. The ends were cut back, 0 bases at V and 4 bases at J, with 10 bases in the middle. V is TRBV5-1 and J is TRBJ1-2; tentative D call: TRBD1 (6 bases). The specimen was PBMCs. The sequence was collected from a man in his thirties or forties in good health and CMV-seronegative. CDR3 sequence (DNA): TGCGCCAGCAGCTTGGGACAGGCGACCTATGGCTACACCTTC. Protein product: CASSLGQATYGYTF.